The 23 T cell receptor beta chains below all came from one sample that was sequenced in a study of response to subunit inactivated influenza vaccine. One entry per CDR3 protein, called by TCRdb with MiXCR from the RT-PCR reads. The sample gives a few hundred thousand distinct CDR3 sequences, over 9% of which show up once; around 10% is in the top ten. These same data were also listed under a study on T cells expressing NK-cell markers. That work states: TCR beta cDNA was made by 5'RACE template switching with UMIs.

The sample consisted of PBMCs from blood, taken on the day of vaccination. The origin of the receptors is a man aged 45 to 65 who received an inactivated influenza vaccine.

The CDR3 DNA reads TGTGCCATCAGAGGGGGAGGGCCAGGAGACTACGAGCAGTACTTC. Its protein product is CAIRGGGPGDYEQYF. V gene TRBV10-3 combines with J gene TRBJ2-7; possible D gene TRBD2, 7 bases. V was pared by 6 bases and J by 3 bases, with 18 bases between. Germline-derived CDR1 and CDR2 are ENHRY and SYGVKD. CDR3 length equals 15 residues.

This clonotype was counted only a few times. The V gene is TRBV20-1, the J gene TRBJ1-1; D is undetermined. The CDR3 consists of 11 residues. The germline V gene encodes CDR1 DFQATT and CDR2 SNEGSKA (reference sequence). CDR3 region: CTPRVNTEAFF. CDR3 bases: TGCACCCCTCGGGTGAACACTGAAGCTTTCTTT.

The rearrangement joins TRBV15 to TRBJ2-1, with 8 bases matching TRBD1. Germline CDR1 and CDR2: LNHNV and YYDKDF (reference sequence). The CDR3 totals 14 residues. V lost 2 bases to trimming and J lost 10 bases; unmatched junction nucleotides: 7. In nucleotides, the CDR3 is TGTGCCACCAGCAGACTCGCATCAGGGGGCGAGCAGTTCTTC. Its protein product is CATSRLASGGEQFF.

The rearrangement joins TRBV5-1 to TRBJ2-3; 7 bases fit TRBD1. This CDR3 has 17 residues. V lost 4 bases and J lost 5; bases outside the gene matches: 16. Germline CDR1 is SGHRS and CDR2 is YFSETQ. The CDR3 here is CASSPRIAGGTQDTQYF. CDR3 nucleotides: TGCGCCAGCAGCCCCCGCATCGCAGGGGGAACCCAAGATACGCAGTATTTT.

This clonotype was observed a handful of times. V gene TRBV6-2 or TRBV6-3 combines with J gene TRBJ2-3, with 11 bases lining up with TRBD2. Germline V gene data show CDR1 as MNHEY and CDR2 as SVGEGT. With 6 bases clipped from V and 5 bases from J, the junction kept 7 bases outside the gene matches. The CDR3 is 15 amino acids. CDR3 in amino acids: CASSPSGGYGDTQYF. In DNA, the CDR3 is TGTGCCAGCAGCCCTAGCGGGGGGTATGGAGATACGCAGTATTTT.

This clonotype was observed a few times. This CDR3 reads CASSLVSGTNEKLFF. CDR3 nucleotides: TGCGCCAGCAGCTTGGTTTCGGGAACTAATGAAAAACTGTTTTTT. The chain couples TRBV5-1 to TRBJ1-4; D gene uncertain. This CDR3 comprises 15 residues. Germline V CDR1 and CDR2: SGHRS, YFSETQ. V lost 0 bases to trimming and J lost 1 base, with 7 bases between them.

In this sample, this clonotype turned up a few times. The genes are TRBV6-4 and TRBJ1-1; no definite D call. V was shortened by 6 bases and J by 0 bases, with 17 bases between the two germline ends. Germline V CDR1 and CDR2: MRHNA, SNTAGT. This CDR3 is 16 amino acids long. For the CDR3, the DNA is TGTGCCAGCAGCCCCTCGTATCTCGAGTTGAACACTGAAGCTTTCTTT. This sequence encodes CASSPSYLELNTEAFF.

With respect to this clonotype: Just one base apart from a much larger clone, this may be a read error. This chain uses TRBV5-1 with TRBJ2-2, with 8 bases lining up with TRBD2. Germline CDR1 SGHRS, CDR2 YFSETQ. V dropped 1 base and J dropped 3; count of bases not matched to a gene: 5. The CDR3 has 16 amino acids. The CDR3 nucleotides are TGCGCCAGCAGCTTGAGTACGGGAGGGCACACCGGGGAGCTGTTTTTT. It specifies CASSLSTGGHTGELFF.

This clonotype was seen only a few times. V and J are TRBV28 and TRBJ2-7; D gene ambiguous. Germline assignment: CDR1 MDHEN and CDR2 SYDVKM. V lost 5 bases and J 2 bases, leaving 10 bases between the germline ends. This CDR3 spans 13 amino acids. The CDR3 nucleotides read TGTGCCAGCAGTAGCTACAGTGCCTACGAGCAGTACTTC. Translated, it gives CASSSYSAYEQYF.

The chain couples TRBV7-9 to TRBJ2-2; 10 bases fit TRBD1. J lost 3 bases, V lost 10 bases, and 5 bases had no gene match. The CDR3 is 14 residues long. Germline CDR1 is SEHNR and CDR2 is FQNEAQ (reference sequence). The CDR3 nucleotides are TGTGCCATCCCGGGACAGGGGCACACCGGGGAGCTGTTTTTT. It translates to CAIPGQGHTGELFF.

This clonotype has just a few counts. This chain joins TRBV12-3 or TRBV12-4 and TRBJ1-6; tentative D call: TRBD1 (5 bases). The CDR3 extends over 20 amino acids. Trimming removed 5 bases from V and 8 bases from J, with 31 bases in between. DNA for the CDR3: TGTGCCAGCAGTCAAACCCCAAACATTGACCTCCAGCAGGGTGATTCACCCCTCCACTTT. Translated: CASSQTPNIDLQQGDSPLHF.

The J gene is TRBJ1-1, the V gene TRBV12-3 or TRBV12-4; no clear D gene. The CDR3 has 12 amino acids. The V and J ends lost 3 bases and 6 bases respectively, with 8 bases between them. For the CDR3, the DNA is TGTGCCAGCAGTTTCTCCGGCCCTGAAGCTTTCTTT. Encoded protein: CASSFSGPEAFF.

In this sample, this clonotype turned up many times. The genes are TRBV5-1 and TRBJ2-1; a possible D gene is TRBD2 (5 bases). The CDR3 is 15 amino acids. CDR1 SGHRS and CDR2 YFSETQ come from the germline V gene. V lost 4 bases to trimming and J lost 6 bases, with 17 bases between them. The CDR3 reads CASSLGSGLSNEQFF. In nucleotides, the CDR3 is TGCGCCAGCAGCCTTGGCAGCGGTTTGAGCAATGAGCAGTTCTTC.

The rearrangement joins TRBV5-5 to TRBJ1-2; tentative D call: TRBD1 (6 bases). V was pared by 5 bases and J by 8 bases, with 16 bases between. The CDR3 runs 13 residues. Germline lookup yields CDR1 SGHKS and CDR2 YYEKEE (reference sequence). The CDR3 DNA follows: TGTGCCAGCAGTTTTGCCCCAGGGGTCGGCTACACCTTC. It specifies CASSFAPGVGYTF.

On this clonotype itself: This may be a read error, as it is one base from a much larger clone. The rearrangement uses TRBV28 and TRBJ2-7; possibly TRBD1 for D (5 bases). Trimming left V 4 bases short and J 6 bases short, with 16 bases between. From germline, CDR1 is MDHEN and CDR2 SYDVKM. The length of the CDR3 is 14 residues. As DNA, the CDR3 is TGTGCCAGCAGTTCCCCCGTGACAGTTTTCGAGCAGTACTTC. It translates to CASSSPVTVFEQYF.

This clonotype has at least ten counts. The chain uses TRBV15 and TRBJ1-6; 8 bases match TRBD1. J lost 10 bases, V lost 3 bases, and 8 bases had no gene match. The germline CDR1 and CDR2 sequences are LNHNV and YYDKDF (reference sequence). This CDR3 has 15 amino acids. CDR3 bases: TGTGCCACCAGCAGCAGCCGGGACAGGAGGTCACCCCTCCACTTT. This codes for CATSSSRDRRSPLHF. Full variable domain (missing parts from reference TRBV15 and TRBJ1-6): DAMVIQNPRYQVTQFGKPVTLSCSQTLNHNVMYWYQQKSSQAPKLLFHYYDKDFNNEADTPDNFQSRRPNTSFCFLDIRSPGLGDTAMYLCATSSSRDRRSPLHFGNGTRLTVT.

This clonotype was seen a handful of times. The chain links TRBV6-5 to TRBJ2-2; no clear D gene. The CDR3 covers 15 residues. Germline V gives CDR1 MNHEY, CDR2 SVGAGI. V gave up 4 bases and J gave up 0 bases, with 9 bases separating them. CDR3 sequence: CASSLSRTNTGELFF. In DNA, the CDR3 is TGTGCCAGCAGTTTGTCCAGGACGAACACCGGGGAGCTGTTTTTT.

This clonotype was recorded a few times. The rearrangement joins TRBV20-1 to TRBJ2-2; 12 bases are shared with TRBD1. Germline lookup yields CDR1 DFQATT and CDR2 SNEGSKA (reference sequence). The V and J ends lost 3 bases and 3 bases, in that order; junction bases with no gene match: 26. This CDR3 spans 23 amino acids. CDR3 amino acids: CSARDSGTGGSSALAGDTGELFF. CDR3 coding DNA: TGCAGTGCTAGGGACTCCGGGACAGGGGGCTCCTCTGCCCTAGCGGGAGACACCGGGGAGCTGTTTTTT.

The genes are TRBV5-1 and TRBJ2-3; D gene unclear. The CDR3 loop spans 15 amino acids. Trimming removed 4 bases from V and 1 base from J, with 13 bases in between. The germline V gene encodes CDR1 SGHRS and CDR2 YFSETQ. The CDR3 region has the DNA TGCGCCAGCAGCCCCGGCGACTTTGGCACAGATACGCAGTATTTT. Translated: CASSPGDFGTDTQYF.

The chain carries TRBV7-6 and TRBJ1-4, with a possible D match to TRBD1 (6 bases). Trimming left V 5 bases short and J 8 bases short, with 15 bases between. There are 14 residues in the CDR3. The germline gives CDR1 SGHVS, CDR2 FNYEAQ. CDR3 protein: CASSPDRRGEKLFF. CDR3 coding DNA: TGTGCCAGCAGCCCCGACAGGCGGGGGGAAAAACTGTTTTTT.

The chain uses TRBV2 and TRBJ2-3; no clear D. This CDR3 is 12 amino acids long. Germline V gene lookup returns CDR1 SNHLY and CDR2 FYNNEI. The V gene lost 7 bases and the J gene lost 5 bases, with 10 bases spanning the gap. CDR3 nucleotides: TGTGCCAGCACCTATCATATAGATACGCAGTATTTT. Translated, it gives CASTYHIDTQYF.

V and J are TRBV7-8 and TRBJ2-7; 12 nucleotides match TRBD2. The length of the CDR3 is 17 residues. Germline loops: CDR1 SGHVS, CDR2 FQNEAQ. Losses at the gene ends were 4 bases for V and 0 bases for J; bases not matched to a gene: 7. The CDR3 loop is CASSSPEGLAGSYEQYF. The CDR3 nucleotides are TGTGCCAGCAGCTCACCGGAGGGACTAGCGGGCTCCTACGAGCAGTACTTC.

This clonotype was seen a few times. This rearrangement joins TRBV19 to TRBJ2-1, with 14 bases matching TRBD2. The CDR3 consists of 15 residues. CDR1 and CDR2 (germline): LNHDA, SQIVND (reference sequence). V lost 5 bases to trimming and J lost 5 bases; unmatched junction nucleotides: 2. The CDR3 sequence is CASSRTSGGNNEQFF. The CDR3 DNA sequence: TGTGCCAGTAGTCGGACTAGCGGGGGGAACAATGAGCAGTTCTTC.